The 26 T cell receptor beta chains below were found in one sample sequenced in a study of T cell repertoires in cytomegalovirus infection. MiXCR, run by TCRdb on the reads, gives a single entry per CDR3 protein. The sample includes roughly 110,000 distinct CDR3 sequences, roughly 30% of them seen just once. Which antigens these TCRs recognize remains unknown. The sequenced sample was CD8+ T cells from cultured PBMCs, obtained from culture after CMV antigen stimulation. These TCRs come from a human donor in good health (CMV status not recorded). Some clones in this sample may be carry-over from other donors' samples.

This clonotype appeared many times. This chain links TRBV6-1 with TRBJ1-1; no definite D call. Looked up from germline, CDR1 is MNHNS and CDR2 is SASEGT. There are 15 residues in the CDR3. With 6 bases removed from V and 1 base from J, the gap between germline ends came to 15 bases. This CDR3 is CASSLQSGRNTEAFF. The CDR3 DNA follows: TGTGCCAGCAGCCTACAGTCCGGGAGGAACACTGAAGCTTTCTTT.

This clonotype was seen at least ten times. V and J are TRBV7-2 and TRBJ2-5, with 13 bases that match TRBD2. From germline, CDR1 is SGHTA and CDR2 FQGNSA. With V trimmed by 6 bases and J by 4 bases, 5 bases remained unmatched. There are 15 residues in the CDR3. CDR3 in amino acids: CASSPGLAGAETQYF. The DNA of the CDR3 is TGTGCCAGCAGTCCCGGACTAGCGGGGGCAGAGACCCAGTACTTC.

This clonotype was recorded at least ten times. This chain connects TRBV7-2 to TRBJ2-7; D unclear. Trimming took 5 bases from V and 3 from J, leaving 11 bases between them. This CDR3 is 13 amino acids long. Germline CDR1 and CDR2: SGHTA and FQGNSA. CDR3 nucleotides: TGTGCCAGCAGCCAACCCCCTTACTACGAGCAGTACTTC. Protein: CASSQPPYYEQYF. The variable domain in full, with the rest retrieved from reference TRBV7-2 and TRBJ2-7, is GAGVSQSPSNKVTEKGKDVELRCDPISGHTALYWYRQSLGQGLEFLIYFQGNSAPDKSGLPSDRFSAERTGGSVSTLTIQRTQQEDSAVYLCASSQPPYYEQYFGPGTRLTVT.

The chain combines TRBV28 with TRBJ2-7, with 11 bases lining up with TRBD1. The ends lost 5 bases at V and 3 bases at J; junction bases unmatched: 12. Looked up from germline, CDR1 is MDHEN and CDR2 is SYDVKM. The CDR3 spans 17 residues. The CDR3 reads CASSADARTGGSYEQYF. The CDR3 DNA is TGTGCCAGCAGTGCCGACGCCCGGACAGGGGGCAGCTACGAGCAGTACTTC. The whole variable domain, filled in from reference TRBV28 and TRBJ2-7, reads DVKVTQSSRYLVKRTGEKVFLECVQDMDHENMFWYRQDPGLGLRLIYFSYDVKMKEKGDIPEGYSVSREKKERFSLILESASTNQTSMYLCASSADARTGGSYEQYFGPGTRLTVT.

The CDR3 nucleotides are TGTGCCAGTAGTGTCCTCGAAGGAGATACGCAGTATTTT. Encoded protein: CASSVLEGDTQYF. The V and J genes are TRBV19 and TRBJ2-3; the D is unclear. CDR1 is LNHDA, CDR2 SQIVND, per germline (reference sequence). V was clipped by 5 bases and J by 5 bases, with 11 bases between them. This CDR3 is 13 amino acids long.

The chain couples TRBV5-6 to TRBJ1-5; D is uncertain. Trimming cost V 2 bases and J 2 bases, with 14 bases left between them. In germline, CDR1 is SGHDT, CDR2 YYEEEE. CDR3 size: 16 residues. CDR3 sequence reads: CASSFYKGEGNQPQHF. DNA of the CDR3: TGTGCCAGCAGCTTTTACAAGGGCGAGGGCAATCAGCCCCAGCATTTT.

This clonotype was detected only once. The CDR3 bases are TGTGCCAGCAGCTTAGCGGGGGGAAGCCCAGATACGCAGTATTTT. It translates to CASSLAGGSPDTQYF. The gene calls are TRBV7-6 and TRBJ2-3, with D perhaps matching TRBD2 (6 bases). Looked up from germline, CDR1 is SGHVS and CDR2 is FNYEAQ. Deletions cut 0 bases from V and 4 bases from J, with 11 bases between. The CDR3 loop spans 15 amino acids.

This rearrangement joins TRBV27 to TRBJ1-5, with a weak D call TRBD1 (5 bases). Trimming removed 2 bases from V and 1 base from J, with 6 bases in between. The length of the CDR3 is 14 residues. CDR1 and CDR2 (germline): MNHEY, SMNVEV (reference sequence). In DNA form, the CDR3 reads TGTGCCAGCAGTTTACAGGGAAGCAATCAGCCCCAGCATTTT. Protein product: CASSLQGSNQPQHF.

This clonotype turned up a few times. The V and J genes are TRBV6-2 or TRBV6-3 and TRBJ2-7; perhaps TRBD2 as D (5 bases). Germline CDR1 is MNHEY and CDR2 is SVGEGT. The CDR3 covers 14 residues. Trimming stripped 3 bases from V and 3 bases from J, with 12 bases between. For the CDR3, the DNA is TGTGCCAGCAGTTATGGAGGCGGCCTCTACGAGCAGTACTTC. This gives the protein CASSYGGGLYEQYF.

This chain joins TRBV5-4 and TRBJ1-2, with D possibly being TRBD1 (6 bases). CDR1 and CDR2 (germline): SGHNT, YYREEE (reference sequence). V was pared by 3 bases and J by 2 bases, with 11 bases between. This CDR3 comprises 14 residues. In DNA, the CDR3 is TGTGCCAGCAGCTCCTACAGGGAAAACTATGGCTACACCTTC. It encodes CASSSYRENYGYTF. The variable domain in full, with the rest retrieved from reference TRBV5-4 and TRBJ1-2, is ETGVTQSPTHLIKTRGQQVTLRCSSQSGHNTVSWYQQALGQGPQFIFQYYREEENGRGNFPPRFSGLQFPNYSSELNVNALELDDSALYLCASSSYRENYGYTFGSGTRLTVV.

The chain employs TRBV5-1 and TRBJ2-7, with no clear D. Trimming shortened V by 3 bases and J by 10 bases, and 14 bases separated the two germline ends. This CDR3 comprises 12 residues. Germline lookup yields CDR1 SGHRS and CDR2 YFSETQ. In nucleotides, the CDR3 is TGCGCCAGCAGCTCGGACGCATTCGAACAGTACTTC. It translates to CASSSDAFEQYF.

This clonotype has at least ten counts. This chain uses TRBV28 with TRBJ1-2; 7 bases line up with TRBD1. The CDR3 sequence is 19 residues long. Germline CDR1 reads MDHEN; CDR2 reads SYDVKM. J gave up 1 base and V 2 bases, and 16 bases lay outside the gene matches. CDR3 residues: CASSLPLQVITGVNYGYTF. The CDR3 nucleotides are TGTGCCAGCAGTTTACCCCTTCAGGTTATTACAGGGGTTAACTATGGCTACACCTTC.

This chain joins TRBV12-3 or TRBV12-4 and TRBJ1-5; the D is unclear. This CDR3 comprises 15 residues. V shed 3 bases and J shed 2 bases, with 11 bases lying between them. CDR3 in amino acids: CASSLSPPGNQPQHF. DNA of the CDR3: TGTGCCAGCAGTTTGTCCCCCCCAGGCAATCAGCCCCAGCATTTT.

This sequence joins TRBV28 and TRBJ1-1; D gene uncertain. Trimming stripped 3 bases from V and 7 bases from J, with 15 bases between. This CDR3 comprises 14 residues. Germline CDR1 MDHEN, CDR2 SYDVKM. DNA of the CDR3: TGTGCCAGCAGTTTCGTGGACGGGTTCTATGAAGCTTTCTTT. It encodes CASSFVDGFYEAFF.

The rearrangement uses TRBV5-6 and TRBJ1-2; D not certain. Trimming removed 6 bases at V and 2 bases at J, with 11 bases between. The V gene's germline CDR1 is SGHDT and CDR2 YYEEEE. The CDR3 has 13 amino acids. CDR3 in amino acids: CASTGWGNYGYTF. CDR3 DNA sequence: TGTGCCAGCACCGGGTGGGGAAACTATGGCTACACCTTC.

In its sample, this clonotype was seen many times. The CDR3, as DNA: TGTGCCAGCAGTGTACAGGGGCAGGGGACAGATACGCAGTATTTT. Translated, it gives CASSVQGQGTDTQYF. V gene TRBV6-5 combines with J gene TRBJ2-3; 7 nucleotides line up with TRBD1. The junction had 8 bases not matched to a gene; V was cut back by 5 bases and J by 3 bases. Germline V gives CDR1 MNHEY, CDR2 SVGAGI. The CDR3 has 15 amino acids.

This clonotype was counted a few times. The J gene is TRBJ1-2, the V gene TRBV12-3 or TRBV12-4, with 10 nucleotides matching TRBD1. There are 20 residues in the CDR3. V lost 3 bases, J lost 2 bases, and 18 bases stayed unmatched. CDR3 loop: CASSFGAGQGNSRSNYGYTF. The CDR3 DNA reads TGTGCCAGCAGTTTTGGGGCGGGACAGGGGAACTCGAGGTCGAACTATGGCTACACCTTC.

The chain combines TRBV7-9 with TRBJ2-3, with 8 bases lining up with TRBD1. The CDR3 totals 15 residues. Looked up from germline, CDR1 is SEHNR and CDR2 is FQNEAQ (reference sequence). V shed 5 bases, J shed 5 bases, and the junction held 9 bases outside the gene matches. CDR3 protein: CASSLSSDRGDTQYF. CDR3 DNA: TGTGCCAGCAGCCTCAGTAGTGACAGGGGAGATACGCAGTATTTT.

This chain connects TRBV28 to TRBJ1-5; D may be TRBD1 (6 bases). Deletions cut 6 bases from V and 3 bases from J, with 15 bases between. This CDR3 contains 15 residues. Germline V gene lookup returns CDR1 MDHEN and CDR2 SYDVKM. The CDR3 nucleotides are TGTGCCAGCAGCTTTAGACAGGACCACAATCAGCCCCAGCATTTT. Amino acid sequence: CASSFRQDHNQPQHF.

In this sample, this clonotype is large (0.1 to 1%). The V and J genes are TRBV4-2 and TRBJ1-2; D remains unclear. Germline V gives CDR1 LGHNA, CDR2 YNFKEQ. The CDR3 covers 18 residues. V lost 0 bases and J lost 5, with 22 bases in between. The CDR3 DNA is TGTGCCAGCAGCCAAGAAATATTAATATCCCTTAAAAATTATGGCTACACCTTC. Amino acid sequence: CASSQEILISLKNYGYTF.

The rearrangement uses TRBV20-1 and TRBJ2-7; tentative D call: TRBD1 (6 bases). Germline lookup yields CDR1 DFQATT and CDR2 SNEGSKA (reference sequence). The CDR3 sequence is 13 residues long. V shed 6 bases and J shed 0 bases, with 12 bases lying between them. DNA for the CDR3: TGCAGTGCCACCAAACAGGGCTCCTACGAGCAGTACTTC. Protein: CSATKQGSYEQYF.

This rearrangement joins TRBV7-8 to TRBJ1-1; D uncertain. The CDR3 contains 14 residues. Between the trimmed V and J ends, which lost 2 bases and 1 base, there was a span of 8 bases. Germline V lookup: CDR1 SGHVS, CDR2 FQNEAQ. The CDR3 protein is CASSLRWANTEAFF. The CDR3 DNA reads as TGTGCCAGCAGCTTACGGTGGGCGAACACTGAAGCTTTCTTT.

The rearrangement links TRBV12-3 or TRBV12-4 to TRBJ1-4; 10 bases agree with TRBD1. Germline trimming cut 5 bases from V and 8 bases from J; bases unmatched to any gene: 5. There are 14 residues in the CDR3. The CDR3 nucleotides read TGTGCCAGCAGTGGGGACAGGGGAGGAGAAAAACTGTTTTTT. Protein: CASSGDRGGEKLFF.

This rearrangement joins TRBV19 to TRBJ1-5; D possibly corresponds to TRBD1 (6 bases). The CDR3 sequence is 15 residues long. In germline, CDR1 is LNHDA, CDR2 SQIVND (reference sequence). With 5 bases removed from V and 4 bases from J, the gap between germline ends came to 15 bases. The CDR3 loop reads CASSLGAGANQPQHF. The CDR3 DNA reads as TGTGCCAGTAGTTTGGGGGCCGGGGCAAATCAGCCCCAGCATTTT.

The V call is TRBV6-5, the J call TRBJ2-7; 8 nucleotides line up with TRBD1. From germline, CDR1 is MNHEY and CDR2 SVGAGI. The CDR3 is 14 residues long. With 6 bases clipped from V and 3 bases from J, the junction kept 7 bases outside the gene matches. The CDR3 loop reads CASSPGQAVYEQYF. CDR3 nucleotide sequence: TGTGCCAGCAGCCCGGGACAGGCCGTCTACGAGCAGTACTTC.

This clonotype turned up a few times. V gene TRBV3-1 combines with J gene TRBJ2-5, with D perhaps TRBD2 (5 bases). Germline V gene lookup returns CDR1 LGHDT and CDR2 YNNKEL (reference sequence). V was trimmed by 3 bases and J by 2 bases, leaving 16 bases between them. The CDR3 runs 16 residues. CDR3 region: CASSHSFRTGQETQYF. The CDR3 nucleotides are TGTGCCAGCAGCCATAGTTTTCGGACGGGGCAAGAGACCCAGTACTTC.